This T cell receptor beta chain was identified during a study of regulatory T cells in long-lasting Graves disease. General study points: With persistent disease, TRBV28, TRBJ1-2 and TRBJ2-5 were the favored segments. Comparison showed that persistent patients shared more public clonotypes (2,741) than new patients (about 880).

Time point defined: newly diagnosed GD, antithyroid drugs for less than 3 months. Following extraction of RNA from PBMCs, that RNA was used to make the TCR library. In its sample, this clonotype was seen many times. The antigen is not known. With 5 bases removed from V and 11 bases from J, the gap between germline ends came to 12 bases. The CDR3 covers 12 residues. With iRepertoire HTBI primers and Arm-PCR of CDR3 regions, TCR beta libraries were built. TCRdb re-called the multiplex PCR reads with MiXCR, one entry per CDR3 protein. The table records about 560,000 distinct CDR3 sequences, about 16% of them present only once. These data also formed part of another study, on T cells in Graves' hyperthyroidism and ophthalmopathy. That paper notes: Newly diagnosed hyperthyroidism patients aged 18 to 65 years had disease lasting under 2 months. First-round RT-PCR of the TCR CDR3 relied on the HTBI primer set.

This receptor was taken from a man aged 18 to 29 with Graves disease. This specimen was peripheral blood mononuclear cells (PBMCs), taken at new diagnosis, from a patient treated with antithyroid drugs. This chain connects TRBV12-3 or TRBV12-4 to TRBJ2-2, with D perhaps TRBD1 or TRBD2 (6 bases each). Here the CDR3 reads CASSRPGAELFF. CDR3 bases: TGTGCCAGCAGTCGCCCGGGGGCCGAGCTGTTTTTT.